The T cell receptor beta chain described here comes from a study of blood T cells in healthy people across ages. Across the study: Per two T cells, template switching captured roughly one barcoded beta molecule.

Primers used in a second PCR of about 7 to 12 cycles were a sample-barcoded 5' primer and a J-beta primer mix. All samples yielded 3 million or more CDR3-containing paired-end reads. A single record per CDR3 protein comes from TCRdb applying MiXCR to the 5' RACE reads. This table has hundreds of thousands of distinct CDR3 sequences, 20% to 25% appearing once. This CDR3 is 14 amino acids long. Unmatched junction bases numbered 4, after V lost 4 bases and J lost 8 bases. Germline CDR1 is KGHSH and CDR2 is LQKENI. Donors each provided about 9.5 milliliters of peripheral blood. Sample: blood. The chain uses TRBV18 and TRBJ2-4; 11 bases are a match to TRBD2. This receptor was obtained from a man aged 65 to 79 in good health. The CDR3 DNA is TGTGCCAGCTCACAAACTAGCGGGAGAGACATTCAGTACTTC. As protein: CASSQTSGRDIQYF.